Listed below are T cell receptor beta chains from one sample, sequenced in a study of blood T cell repertoires in COVID-19. Assay: immunoSEQ multiplex PCR; the TCRdb copy retains only in-frame clones and omits some. The sample lists approximately 400,000 clones, 83% occurring once. The sequencing sample was made of PBMCs or T cells enriched from blood (not recorded which). The receptors originated from a woman between 50 and 59 years old who had recovered from COVID-19. Each CDR3 is given with its conserved first and last residue. Each record gives: CDR3 protein, CDR3 DNA, clone size, D gene, J gene, V gene. The D gene is left open where the match is weak. Expanded clones are given a class, and other clones once, few, many or no size at all.

cdr3_aa: CASSTITTGSAEAFF; cdr3_nt: TGTGCCAGTAGTACTATAACGACAGGGAGCGCTGAAGCTTTCTTT; clone_size: .; d_call: TRBD1; j_call: TRBJ1-1; v_call: TRBV19
cdr3_aa: CASSLFAGDYGYTF; cdr3_nt: TGTGCCAGCAGTTTATTTGCAGGGGACTATGGCTACACCTTC; clone_size: .; d_call: .; j_call: TRBJ1-2; v_call: TRBV27
cdr3_aa: CASSQDPNSNQPQHF; cdr3_nt: TGCGCCAGCAGCCAAGATCCCAATAGCAATCAGCCCCAGCATTTT; clone_size: .; d_call: .; j_call: TRBJ1-5; v_call: TRBV4-3
cdr3_aa: CASRLAGGKETQYF; cdr3_nt: TGTGCCAGTAGACTAGCGGGAGGGAAAGAGACCCAGTACTTC; clone_size: .; d_call: TRBD2; j_call: TRBJ2-5; v_call: TRBV19
cdr3_aa: CASRSTGIGKTEAFF; cdr3_nt: TGTGCCAGCAGAAGTACAGGGATTGGAAAAACTGAAGCTTTCTTT; clone_size: .; d_call: .; j_call: TRBJ1-1; v_call: TRBV2
cdr3_aa: CSASPQQGRYGYTF; cdr3_nt: TGCAGTGCTAGTCCCCAACAGGGGAGGTATGGCTACACCTTC; clone_size: .; d_call: TRBD1; j_call: TRBJ1-2; v_call: TRBV20-1
cdr3_aa: CASSGGTDQRTNYGYTF; cdr3_nt: TGCGCCAGCAGCGGAGGGACAGACCAAAGAACTAACTATGGCTACACCTTC; clone_size: few; d_call: TRBD1; j_call: TRBJ1-2; v_call: TRBV5-1
cdr3_aa: CASRPNKGWYEQYF; cdr3_nt: TGTGCCAGCAGGCCAAATAAGGGGTGGTACGAGCAGTACTTC; clone_size: .; d_call: .; j_call: TRBJ2-7; v_call: TRBV6-5
cdr3_aa: CAISESLTGPYGYTF; cdr3_nt: TGTGCCATCAGTGAGTCTCTGACAGGCCCGTATGGCTACACCTTC; clone_size: .; d_call: .; j_call: TRBJ1-2; v_call: TRBV10-3
cdr3_aa: CASSSTRDKETQYF; cdr3_nt: TGTGCCAGCAGCTCCACCCGGGACAAAGAGACCCAGTACTTC; clone_size: .; d_call: .; j_call: TRBJ2-5; v_call: TRBV11-3
cdr3_aa: CASSWLTANNSPLHF; cdr3_nt: TGTGCCAGCAGTTGGCTAACAGCTAATAATTCACCCCTCCACTTT; clone_size: .; d_call: .; j_call: TRBJ1-6; v_call: TRBV6-5
cdr3_aa: CASSLGGEVNEQFF; cdr3_nt: TGTGCCAGCAGTTTAGGCGGGGAGGTCAATGAGCAGTTCTTC; clone_size: few; d_call: .; j_call: TRBJ2-1; v_call: TRBV28
cdr3_aa: CASSAGTSGANVLTF; cdr3_nt: TGTGCCAGTAGTGCGGGGACCTCTGGGGCCAACGTCCTGACTTTC; clone_size: .; d_call: .; j_call: TRBJ2-6; v_call: TRBV19
cdr3_aa: CASSYLTGGSAEAFF; cdr3_nt: TGTGCCAGCAGTTACTTGACAGGGGGCAGCGCTGAAGCTTTCTTT; clone_size: .; d_call: TRBD1; j_call: TRBJ1-1; v_call: TRBV6-5
cdr3_aa: CASSGDREGYTF; cdr3_nt: TGTGCCAGCTCAGGGGACAGGGAAGGCTACACCTTC; clone_size: .; d_call: TRBD1; j_call: TRBJ1-2; v_call: TRBV18
cdr3_aa: CASSPSRDLNTGELFF; cdr3_nt: TGTGCCAGCAGCCCGTCCCGGGACTTGAACACCGGGGAGCTGTTTTTT; clone_size: .; d_call: .; j_call: TRBJ2-2; v_call: TRBV3-1/TRBV3-2
cdr3_aa: CASSSIAGPQETQYF; cdr3_nt: TGTGCCAGCAGCTCCATAGCGGGGCCCCAAGAGACCCAGTACTTC; clone_size: .; d_call: TRBD2; j_call: TRBJ2-5; v_call: TRBV7-6